One sample yielded the 8 T cell receptor beta chains listed below, sequenced in a study of blood T cell repertoires in COVID-19. Produced via immunoSEQ multiplex PCR; TCRdb's table is partial and in-frame only. Found here are 25,000 to 35,000 clones, about 89% of them singletons; the top ten hold about 10%. The sequenced sample was peripheral blood. The receptor source for this set is a human donor with active COVID-19. The donor label of this sample is uncertain.

The J gene is TRBJ2-1, the V gene TRBV7-3, with TRBD2 matching 7 bases. Germline assignment: CDR1 SGHTA and CDR2 FQGTGA. The CDR3 runs to 16 residues. The junction had 15 bases not matched to a gene; V was cut back by 4 bases and J by 9 bases. The CDR3, as DNA: TGTGCCAGCAGCTCCCAGGGTGCGGGGGTTAGTAGTGAGCAGTTCTTC. This codes for CASSSQGAGVSSEQFF.

The V call is TRBV7-3, the J call TRBJ2-2, with 8 bases aligning to TRBD2. The trim removed 1 base at V and 2 bases at J, leaving 9 bases unmatched. The germline CDR1 and CDR2 sequences are SGHTA and FQGTGA. The CDR3 sequence is 18 residues long. CDR3 sequence (DNA): TGTGCCAGCAGCTTAATCGGAATAGCGGGGCTAAACACCGGGGAGCTGTTTTTT. Its protein is CASSLIGIAGLNTGELFF.

The gene calls are TRBV5-1 and TRBJ2-2; TRBD1 matches at 9 bases. V shed 4 bases and J 5 bases; nucleotides not matched to a gene: 3. The CDR3 runs 14 residues. CDR1 and CDR2 (germline): SGHRS, YFSETQ. CDR3 protein: CASSPGQGTGELFF. The CDR3 DNA reads TGCGCCAGCAGCCCCGGACAGGGGACCGGGGAGCTGTTTTTT.

V is TRBV28 and J is TRBJ1-2; 11 nucleotides agree with TRBD1. The CDR3 runs 13 residues. The junction had 4 bases not matched to a gene; V was cut back by 6 bases and J by 7 bases. Germline lookup yields CDR1 MDHEN and CDR2 SYDVKM. This CDR3 is CASRSGQGVGYTF. As DNA, the CDR3 is TGTGCCAGCAGGTCGGGACAGGGGGTTGGCTACACCTTC.

The J gene is TRBJ2-1, the V gene TRBV11-2; 11 bases fit TRBD2. The V segment lost 4 bases and the J segment 6 bases; nucleotides outside the gene matches: 5. The CDR3 consists of 15 residues. Germline-derived CDR1 and CDR2 are SGHAT and FQNNGV. The CDR3 sequence: CASSSRLAGFNEQFF. The CDR3 coding sequence is TGTGCCAGCAGCTCGCGACTAGCGGGGTTCAATGAGCAGTTCTTC.

This chain links TRBV10-1 with TRBJ2-3; tentatively, D is TRBD1 (7 bases). Germline V gene lookup returns CDR1 WNHNN and CDR2 SYGVQD (reference sequence). V lost 0 bases and J lost 7, with 14 bases in between. This CDR3 is built from 15 residues. CDR3 in amino acids: CASSESRRGRNTQYF. CDR3 DNA sequence: TGCGCCAGCAGTGAGTCTCGGAGGGGGCGAAATACGCAGTATTTT.

This clone was observed once. The chain has TRBV3-1 (or the pseudogene TRBV3-2) and TRBJ1-1; no clear D gene. The germline V gene encodes CDR1 LGHDT and CDR2 YNNKEL (reference sequence). Trimming removed 1 base from V and 4 bases from J, with 10 bases in between. The CDR3 length is 14 residues. The CDR3 loop is CASSQVTGSTEAFF. The CDR3, as DNA: TGTGCCAGCAGCCAAGTTACGGGAAGCACTGAAGCTTTCTTT.

The chain employs TRBV3-1 (or the pseudogene TRBV3-2) and TRBJ2-7; 12 nucleotides match TRBD1. Per the germline V gene, CDR1 is LGHDT and CDR2 is YNNKEL (reference sequence). Germline trimming cut 0 bases from V and 6 bases from J; bases unmatched to any gene: 9. This CDR3 contains 17 residues. The CDR3 reads CASSQERVGTGGFEQYF. DNA of the CDR3: TGTGCCAGCAGCCAAGAAAGGGTCGGGACAGGGGGCTTCGAGCAGTACTTC.